The clone carrying this T cell receptor beta chain showed up just a few times. Its antigen remains unknown. PCR was performed a second time for 7 to 11 cycles using a sample-barcoded 5' primer and a J-beta primer mix. TCRdb processed the 5' RACE reads anew with MiXCR; each CDR3 protein has one entry. The sample lists hundreds of thousands of distinct CDR3 sequences; approximately 59% were seen once. The data were taken from a study of blood T cells in healthy people across ages. Study observations and caveats: Expanded clonotype shifts may have been confounded, as the donors had an unknown CMV status. In long-lived donors, naive CD4+ cell counts and diversity exceeded those of aged donors.

In germline, CDR1 is MDHEN, CDR2 SYDVKM. The CDR3 totals 15 residues. V was pared by 1 base and J by 4 bases, with 3 bases of the junction left unmatched. The sequence was obtained from a man aged 30 to 45 in good health. The sequenced sample was blood. This chain links TRBV28 with TRBJ2-5, with 10 nucleotides matching TRBD1. The CDR3: CASSLSGQGGETQYF. The DNA of the CDR3 is TGTGCCAGCAGTTTATCTGGACAGGGGGGAGAGACCCAGTACTTC.